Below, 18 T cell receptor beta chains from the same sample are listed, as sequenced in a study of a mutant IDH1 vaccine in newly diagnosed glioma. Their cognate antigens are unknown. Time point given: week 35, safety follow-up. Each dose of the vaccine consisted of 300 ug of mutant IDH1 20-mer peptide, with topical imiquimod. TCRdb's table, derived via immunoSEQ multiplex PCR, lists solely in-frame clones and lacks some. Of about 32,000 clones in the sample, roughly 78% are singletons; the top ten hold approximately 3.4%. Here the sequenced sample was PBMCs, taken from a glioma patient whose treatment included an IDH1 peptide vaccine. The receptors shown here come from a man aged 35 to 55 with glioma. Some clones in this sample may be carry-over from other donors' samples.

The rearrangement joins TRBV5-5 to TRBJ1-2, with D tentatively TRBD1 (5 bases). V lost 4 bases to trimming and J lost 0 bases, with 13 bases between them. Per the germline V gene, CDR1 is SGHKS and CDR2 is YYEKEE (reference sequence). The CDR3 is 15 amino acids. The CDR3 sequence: CASSIPGQANYGYTF. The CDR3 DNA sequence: TGTGCCAGCAGCATCCCAGGGCAGGCTAACTATGGCTACACCTTC.

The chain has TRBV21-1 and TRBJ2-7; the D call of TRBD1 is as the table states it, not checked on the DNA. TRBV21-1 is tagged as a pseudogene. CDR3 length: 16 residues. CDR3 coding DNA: TGTGCCAGCAGCAAAGGAGTAACAGCTGCGAAGTACGAGCAGTACTTC. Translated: CASSKGVTAAKYEQYF.

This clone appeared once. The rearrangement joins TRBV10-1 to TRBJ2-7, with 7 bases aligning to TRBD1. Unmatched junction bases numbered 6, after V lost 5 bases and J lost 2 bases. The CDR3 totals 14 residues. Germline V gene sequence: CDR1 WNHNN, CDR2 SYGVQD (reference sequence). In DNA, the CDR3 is TGCGCCAGCAGTCCCTCGGGACAGACCTACGAGCAGTACTTC. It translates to CASSPSGQTYEQYF.

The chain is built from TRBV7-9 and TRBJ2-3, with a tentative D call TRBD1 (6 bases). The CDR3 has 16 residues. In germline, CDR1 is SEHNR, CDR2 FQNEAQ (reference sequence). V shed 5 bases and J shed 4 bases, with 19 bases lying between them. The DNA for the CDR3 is TGTGCCAGCAGCAGTTATGGGGGCCAACTAGCAGATACGCAGTATTTT. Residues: CASSSYGGQLADTQYF. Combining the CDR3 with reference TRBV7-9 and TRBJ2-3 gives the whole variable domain DTGVSQNPRHKITKRGQNVTFRCDPISEHNRLYWYRQTLGQGPEFLTYFQNEAQLEKSRLLSDRFSAERPKGSFSTLEIQRTEQGDSAMYLCASSSYGGQLADTQYFGPGTRLTVL.

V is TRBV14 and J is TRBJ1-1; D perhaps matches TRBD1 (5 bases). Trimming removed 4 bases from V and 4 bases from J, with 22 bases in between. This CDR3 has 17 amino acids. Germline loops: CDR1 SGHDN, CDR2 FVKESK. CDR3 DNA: TGTGCCAGCAGCCTTACGAACGGACGGGGGGTTGGCACTGAAGCTTTCTTT. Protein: CASSLTNGRGVGTEAFF.

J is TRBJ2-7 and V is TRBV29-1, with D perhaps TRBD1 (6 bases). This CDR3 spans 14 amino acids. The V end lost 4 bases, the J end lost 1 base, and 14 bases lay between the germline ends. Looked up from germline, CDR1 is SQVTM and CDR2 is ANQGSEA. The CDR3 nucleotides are TGCAGCGTTGTTGACAGGACCTCTTCCTACGAGCAGTACTTC. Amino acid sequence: CSVVDRTSSYEQYF.

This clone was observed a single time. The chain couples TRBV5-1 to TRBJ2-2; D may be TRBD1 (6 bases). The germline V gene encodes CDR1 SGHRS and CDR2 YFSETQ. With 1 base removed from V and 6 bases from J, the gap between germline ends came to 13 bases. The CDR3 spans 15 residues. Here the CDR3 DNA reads TGCGCCAGCAGCTTGCGGCAGGGGAAGGCCGGGGAGCTGTTTTTT. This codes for CASSLRQGKAGELFF.

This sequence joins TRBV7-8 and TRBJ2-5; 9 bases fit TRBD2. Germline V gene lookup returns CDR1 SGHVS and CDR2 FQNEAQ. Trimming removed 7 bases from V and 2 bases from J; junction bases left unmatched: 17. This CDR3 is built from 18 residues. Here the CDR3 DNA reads TGTGCCAGCACCCGAGGGGGGGCTAGCGGGGAAACTCAAGAGACCCAGTACTTC. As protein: CASTRGGASGETQETQYF.

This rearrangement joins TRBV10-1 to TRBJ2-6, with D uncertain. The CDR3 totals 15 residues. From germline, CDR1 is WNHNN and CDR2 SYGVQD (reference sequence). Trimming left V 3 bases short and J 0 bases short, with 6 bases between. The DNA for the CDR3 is TGCGCCAGCAGTGACAAAAACTCTGGGGCCAACGTCCTGACTTTC. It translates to CASSDKNSGANVLTF.

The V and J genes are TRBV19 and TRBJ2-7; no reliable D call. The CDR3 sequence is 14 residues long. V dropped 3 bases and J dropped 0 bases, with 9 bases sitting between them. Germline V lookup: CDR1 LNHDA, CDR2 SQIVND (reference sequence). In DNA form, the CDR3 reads TGTGCCAGTAGTATTGGCGGCAGCTCCTACGAGCAGTACTTC. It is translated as CASSIGGSSYEQYF.

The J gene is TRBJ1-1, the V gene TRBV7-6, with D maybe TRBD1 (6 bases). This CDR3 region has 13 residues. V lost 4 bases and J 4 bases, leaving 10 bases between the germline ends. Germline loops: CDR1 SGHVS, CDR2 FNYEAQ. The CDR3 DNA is TGTGCCAGCAGCTACAGGGCGAGCACTGAAGCTTTCTTT. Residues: CASSYRASTEAFF.

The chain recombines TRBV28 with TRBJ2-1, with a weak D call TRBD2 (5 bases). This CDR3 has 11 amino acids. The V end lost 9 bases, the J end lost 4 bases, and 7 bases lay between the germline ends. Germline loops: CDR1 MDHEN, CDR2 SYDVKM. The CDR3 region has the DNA TGTGCCAGTGGGGAGTACAATGAGCAGTTCTTC. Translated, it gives CASGEYNEQFF.

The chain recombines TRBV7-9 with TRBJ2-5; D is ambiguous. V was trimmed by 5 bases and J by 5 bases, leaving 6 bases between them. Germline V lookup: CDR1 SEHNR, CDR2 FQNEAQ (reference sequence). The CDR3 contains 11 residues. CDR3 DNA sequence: TGTGCCAGCAGCAGGACGGAGACCCAGTACTTC. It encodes CASSRTETQYF.

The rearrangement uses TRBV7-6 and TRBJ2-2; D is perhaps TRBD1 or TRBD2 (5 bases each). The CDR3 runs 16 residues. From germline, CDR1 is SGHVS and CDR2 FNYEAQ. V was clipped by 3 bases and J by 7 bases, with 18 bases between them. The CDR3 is CASSLWDGKSGGELFF. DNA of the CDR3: TGTGCCAGCAGCTTGTGGGACGGGAAATCAGGCGGGGAGCTGTTTTTT.

The CDR3 sequence: CASGFSLRTFNRYGYTF. The CDR3 DNA sequence: TGTGCTAGTGGTTTCTCTCTCCGCACGTTCAACCGCTATGGCTACACCTTC. V gene TRBV12-5 combines with J gene TRBJ1-2; no reliable D call. With 3 bases removed from V and 4 bases from J, the gap between germline ends came to 21 bases. CDR1 and CDR2 (germline): LGHNT, FRNRAP. CDR3 length equals 17 residues.

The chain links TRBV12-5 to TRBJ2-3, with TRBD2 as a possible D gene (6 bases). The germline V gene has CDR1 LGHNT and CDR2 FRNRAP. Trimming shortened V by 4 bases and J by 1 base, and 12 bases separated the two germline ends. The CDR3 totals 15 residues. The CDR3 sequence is CASGSTRGGTDTQYF. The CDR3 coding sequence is TGTGCTAGTGGTTCGACCCGCGGGGGCACAGATACGCAGTATTTT.

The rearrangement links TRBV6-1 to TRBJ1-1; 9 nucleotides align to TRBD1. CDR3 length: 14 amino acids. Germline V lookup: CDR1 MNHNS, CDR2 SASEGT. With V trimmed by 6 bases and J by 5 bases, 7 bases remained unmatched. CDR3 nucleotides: TGTGCCAGCAGAGCATACAGGGGGCTTACTGAAGCTTTCTTT. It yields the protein CASRAYRGLTEAFF.

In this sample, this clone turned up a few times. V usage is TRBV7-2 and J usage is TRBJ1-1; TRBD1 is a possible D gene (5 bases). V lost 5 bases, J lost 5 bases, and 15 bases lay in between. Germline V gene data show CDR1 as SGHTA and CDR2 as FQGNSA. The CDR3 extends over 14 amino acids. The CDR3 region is CASSLKRGGTEAFF. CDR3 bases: TGTGCCAGCAGCCTAAAACGGGGGGGAACTGAAGCTTTCTTT.